The clone carrying this TCR beta chain was observed at least ten times. The antigen is undetermined. The sample is drawn from a study of neurological immune-mediated disorders. The overall study: Relapsing-remitting forms accounted for most of the roughly 35 multiple sclerosis patients and secondary progressive forms for 3. Findings and limits, study-wide: TCR clonal expansion peaked in HTLV-1-associated myelopathy patients and was lowest in multiple sclerosis patients.

Germline-derived CDR1 and CDR2 are LGHNA and YSLEER. V was shortened by 0 bases and J by 8 bases, with 13 bases between the two germline ends. The CDR3 runs to 14 residues. The yield of each sequencing run was over 190 million TCR-beta sequences from 15-18 subjects. TCRdb fed the 5' RACE reads into MiXCR, producing one record per CDR3 protein. In the table there are roughly 100,000 distinct CDR3 sequences, around 3.5% of which are singletons. Sequencing was performed on PBMCs. The receptor was derived from a woman aged 45-65 years with multiple sclerosis. The rearrangement joins TRBV4-3 to TRBJ1-2; D uncertain. CDR3 DNA sequence: TGCGCCAGCAGCCAAGATGGTTCAGGCTACGGCTACACCTTC. The encoded protein is CASSQDGSGYGYTF.